The 2 T cell receptor beta chains given below trace back to one sample, sequenced in a study of blood T cell dynamics during melanoma immunotherapy. Time point indicated: pre-treatment baseline. Profiled with immunoSEQ multiplex PCR; TCRdb holds only in-frame clones, not every one. The table shows approximately 15,000 clones, with more than 70% occurring only once. Sequenced here: blood, sampled from a patient treated with checkpoint blockade. Every receptor here comes from a human donor with melanoma.

The chain is built from TRBV7-2 and TRBJ2-5; 7 bases match TRBD2. The junction had 9 bases not matched to a gene; V was cut back by 3 bases and J by 5 bases. CDR3 length: 15 amino acids. From germline, CDR1 is SGHTA and CDR2 FQGNSA. CDR3 loop: CASSFVAGVQETQYF. Written as DNA, the CDR3 is TGTGCCAGCAGCTTCGTGGCGGGGGTCCAGGAGACCCAGTACTTC.

This clone was seen once. The DNA of the CDR3 is TGTGCCAGCAGTTACTCGAACCCGGGAGAGACCCAGTACTTC. Translated: CASSYSNPGETQYF. This rearrangement joins TRBV6-5 to TRBJ2-5, with D unresolved. Trimming took off 0 bases at V and 4 bases at J, with 9 bases between the two ends. The germline CDR1 and CDR2 sequences are MNHEY and SVGAGI. The CDR3 loop spans 14 amino acids.